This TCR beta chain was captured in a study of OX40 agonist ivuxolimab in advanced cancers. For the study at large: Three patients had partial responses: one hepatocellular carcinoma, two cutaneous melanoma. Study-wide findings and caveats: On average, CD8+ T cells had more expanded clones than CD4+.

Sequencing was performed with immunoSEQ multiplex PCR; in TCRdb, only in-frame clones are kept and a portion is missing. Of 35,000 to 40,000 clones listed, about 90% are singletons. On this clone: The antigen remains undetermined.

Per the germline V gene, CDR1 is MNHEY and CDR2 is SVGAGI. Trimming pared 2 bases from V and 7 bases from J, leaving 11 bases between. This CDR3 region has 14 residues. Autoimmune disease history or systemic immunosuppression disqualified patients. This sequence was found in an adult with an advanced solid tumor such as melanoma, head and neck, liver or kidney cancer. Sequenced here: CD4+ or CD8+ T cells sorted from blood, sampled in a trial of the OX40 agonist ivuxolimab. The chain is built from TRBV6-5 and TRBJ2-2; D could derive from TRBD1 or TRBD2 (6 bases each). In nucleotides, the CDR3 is TGTGCCAGCAGTTACAGGGGGAGGAGCGGGGAGCTGTTTTTT. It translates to CASSYRGRSGELFF.